Below, one T cell receptor (beta chain) is given with its context. Its antigen is unidentified. Other DNA sequences within the sample encode an identical CDR3. This sample is drawn from a study of shared clonotypes between healthy human individuals. Study observations and caveats: The study generally estimated greater richness for naive than memory subsets.

As defined, naive CD8 cells were CD45RO-negative and positively selected for CCR7, with terminally differentiated effector memory CD45RA+ cells excluded. Sequenced by immunoSEQ multiplex PCR; TCRdb stores in-frame clones only, minus some. The sample lists about 1,900,000 clones, roughly 94% occurring once. The length of the CDR3 is 14 residues. The germline V gene has CDR1 MNHEY and CDR2 SVGAGI. Trimming cost V 3 bases and J 0 bases, with 8 bases left between them. This TCR was recovered from a man between 18 and 35 years old in good health. Material for sequencing was naive CD8+ T cells sorted from blood. The chain has TRBV6-5 and TRBJ1-1; no firm D call. Here the CDR3 DNA reads TGTGCCAGCAGTTATGGGGTCATGAACACTGAAGCTTTCTTT. Translated, it gives CASSYGVMNTEAFF.